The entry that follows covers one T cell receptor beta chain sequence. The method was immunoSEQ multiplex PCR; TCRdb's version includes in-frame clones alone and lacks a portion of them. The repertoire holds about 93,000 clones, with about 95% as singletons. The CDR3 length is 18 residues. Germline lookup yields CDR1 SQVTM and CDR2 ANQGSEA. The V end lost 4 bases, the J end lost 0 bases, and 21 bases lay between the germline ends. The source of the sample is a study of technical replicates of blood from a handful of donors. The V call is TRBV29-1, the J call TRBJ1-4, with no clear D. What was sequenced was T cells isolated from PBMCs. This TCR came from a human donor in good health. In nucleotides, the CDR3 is TGCAGCGTTGGACCGTCGGGGTGGGAGGCGGCAACTAATGAAAAACTGTTTTTT. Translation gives CSVGPSGWEAATNEKLFF.